This TCR beta chain comes out of a study of PD-1 blockade in classical Hodgkin lymphoma. Data came from immunoSEQ multiplex PCR; TCRdb stores just in-frame clones and leaves some out. The data contain under 20,000 clones, about 68% of them singletons. Time point defined: cycle 4 day 1 (C4D1), after less than 7 weeks of nivolumab. Every patient had relapsed following autologous stem cell transplantation, and cohorts differed in brentuximab vedotin exposure. Magnetic negative selection was used to purify CD4+ T cells from thawed PBMCs. Per the germline V gene, CDR1 is SQVTM and CDR2 is ANQGSEA. The CDR3 is 14 amino acids. V lost 7 bases and J 10 bases, leaving 23 bases between the germline ends. Findings and caveats of the study: Repertoires differed for reasons still undefined, possibly disease activity or prior therapy.

For this clone: Its antigen remains unknown.

The gene calls are TRBV29-1 and TRBJ2-1; D perhaps matches TRBD2 (6 bases). Sequenced material: CD4+ T cells from blood, taken before the fourth cycle of nivolumab. The origin of this receptor is a human donor with classical Hodgkin lymphoma. The chain's CDR3 is CSATGPNHGGEQFF. The CDR3 DNA follows: TGCAGCGCAACCGGGCCTAATCATGGGGGGGAGCAGTTCTTC.